One sample yielded the 18 T cell receptor beta chains listed below, sequenced in a study of T cell repertoires in cytomegalovirus infection. These receptors are not linked to any known antigen. Via MiXCR, TCRdb re-called the reads, giving one row per CDR3 protein. Found here are hundreds of thousands of distinct CDR3 sequences, roughly 34% of them singletons; the top ten hold roughly 17%. The material sequenced was cultured PBMCs, taken from culture after CMV antigen stimulation. The receptors were sampled from a human donor in good health (CMV status not recorded). Some clones in this sample may be carry-over from other donors' samples.

The CDR3 DNA sequence: TGTGCCACCAGTGATATCCAGGGGAATCAGCCCCAGCATTTT. Its protein product is CATSDIQGNQPQHF. J is TRBJ1-5 and V is TRBV24-1; TRBD1 is a possible D gene (6 bases). CDR1 KGHDR and CDR2 SFDVKD come from the germline V gene. V was pared by 3 bases and J by 4 bases, with 9 bases between. This CDR3 is built from 14 residues.

This clonotype came up a few times. V is TRBV6-5 and J is TRBJ2-7, with D possibly TRBD2 on 6 matching bases. The CDR3 consists of 16 residues. In germline, CDR1 is MNHEY, CDR2 SVGAGI. V was trimmed by 6 bases and J by 0 bases, leaving 18 bases between them. For the CDR3, the DNA is TGTGCCAGCAGCCCCGGAGGGAATTTTATCTCCTACGAGCAGTACTTC. Translated, it gives CASSPGGNFISYEQYF.

This clonotype has a count of ten or more. J is TRBJ2-1 and V is TRBV6-2 or TRBV6-3; 12 nucleotides match TRBD2. J was trimmed by 4 bases and V by 6 bases; bases with no gene match: 4. Looked up from germline, CDR1 is MNHEY and CDR2 is SVGEGT. This CDR3 has 15 amino acids. CDR3: CASSQTSGSYNEQFF. CDR3 in DNA: TGTGCCAGCAGCCAGACTAGCGGGAGTTACAATGAGCAGTTCTTC.

The chain recombines TRBV14 with TRBJ2-1, with 8 positions matching TRBD2. CDR3 length: 19 residues. CDR1 and CDR2 from the germline V gene are SGHDN and FVKESK. V dropped 0 bases and J dropped 4; count of bases not matched to a gene: 14. The CDR3 sequence: CASSQDFTLAAGPYNEQFF. DNA of the CDR3: TGTGCCAGCAGCCAAGATTTTACACTAGCGGCCGGACCATACAATGAGCAGTTCTTC.

The chain combines TRBV3-1 with TRBJ2-1; 13 nucleotides match TRBD2. Trimming removed 3 bases from V and 8 bases from J; junction bases left unmatched: 13. Germline V gene sequence: CDR1 LGHDT, CDR2 YNNKEL (reference sequence). The CDR3 has 18 residues. CDR3 amino acids: CASSHYPAGTSGIYEQFF. The CDR3 DNA sequence: TGTGCCAGCAGCCACTACCCGGCCGGGACTAGCGGGATATATGAGCAGTTCTTC.

This clonotype has a handful of counts. The CDR3 DNA follows: TGCAGTGCTACCTTCCTAGCGGGAGCCCCAGATACGCAGTATTTT. It encodes CSATFLAGAPDTQYF. V usage is TRBV20-1 and J usage is TRBJ2-3; TRBD2 aligns across 10 bases. The CDR3 has 15 residues. The ends lost 4 bases at V and 4 bases at J; junction bases unmatched: 8. Per germline, CDR1 DFQATT and CDR2 SNEGSKA (reference sequence).

This chain uses TRBV28 with TRBJ2-1, with unresolved D. Trimming removed 2 bases from V and 0 bases from J, with 11 bases in between. This CDR3 comprises 16 residues. Germline CDR1 reads MDHEN; CDR2 reads SYDVKM. CDR3 amino acids: CASSLNWQPSYNEQFF. DNA for the CDR3: TGTGCCAGCAGTTTAAACTGGCAGCCCTCCTACAATGAGCAGTTCTTC. Together with reference TRBV28 and TRBJ2-1, the CDR3 gives the full variable domain: DVKVTQSSRYLVKRTGEKVFLECVQDMDHENMFWYRQDPGLGLRLIYFSYDVKMKEKGDIPEGYSVSREKKERFSLILESASTNQTSMYLCASSLNWQPSYNEQFFGPGTRLTVL.

The chain couples TRBV19 to TRBJ2-1, with 7 bases matching TRBD2. The V gene end was trimmed by 4 bases and the J gene end by 4 bases; junction bases not matched to a gene: 22. Germline V gives CDR1 LNHDA, CDR2 SQIVND (reference sequence). The CDR3 consists of 20 residues. Written as DNA, the CDR3 is TGTGCCAGTAGTACCCTGACGGGAGGATCGGTTCGTGACATTTACAATGAGCAGTTCTTC. This codes for CASSTLTGGSVRDIYNEQFF.

Here the CDR3 reads CASSIADNYEQYV. For the CDR3, the DNA is TGTGCCAGTAGTATAGCGGATAACTACGAGCAGTACGTC. The chain couples TRBV19 to TRBJ2-7; D not resolved. Trimming took 1 base from V and 3 from J, leaving 7 bases between them. The CDR3 totals 13 residues. Germline V CDR1 and CDR2: LNHDA, SQIVND (reference sequence).

The rearrangement uses TRBV5-1 and TRBJ2-3; 8 bases line up with TRBD2. The CDR3 is made up of 16 amino acids. V shed 1 base and J 1 base; nucleotides not matched to a gene: 5. The germline CDR1 and CDR2 sequences are SGHRS and YFSETQ. As DNA, the CDR3 is TGCGCCAGCAGCTTGATGGCCGGGAGGGGCACAGATACGCAGTATTTT. Translating gives CASSLMAGRGTDTQYF.

The V call is TRBV5-3, the J call TRBJ1-4; TRBD1 is a possible D gene (5 bases). TRBV5-3 belongs to the ORF category, with a function that is uncertain. Trimming took off 10 bases at V and 7 bases at J, with 17 bases between the two ends. This CDR3 has 13 amino acids. Here the CDR3 reads CAFREGSGEKLFF. The CDR3 coding sequence is TGTGCCTTCAGGGAGGGAAGTGGTGAAAAACTGTTTTTT.

This rearrangement joins TRBV6-2 or TRBV6-3 to TRBJ2-1, with D maybe TRBD2 (6 bases). V was pared by 5 bases and J by 3 bases, with 29 bases between. This CDR3 comprises 20 residues. Germline V CDR1 and CDR2: MNHEY, SVGEGT. The CDR3 DNA reads as TGTGCCAGCAGTCCTCGACTAGTTAGAGGGAGCGGCGCGTACTACAATGAGCAGTTCTTC. It encodes CASSPRLVRGSGAYYNEQFF.

This clonotype appeared a few times. This sequence joins TRBV6-2 or TRBV6-3 and TRBJ2-2, with 12 positions matching TRBD2. The CDR3 extends over 16 amino acids. V trimming: 2 bases; J trimming: 6 bases; junction bases outside the gene matches: 4. The germline V gene has CDR1 MNHEY and CDR2 SVGEGT. DNA of the CDR3: TGTGCCAGCAGTTACCTTCCTAGCGGGAGGGCCGGGGAGCTGTTTTTT. It translates to CASSYLPSGRAGELFF.

The rearrangement uses TRBV7-3 and TRBJ2-5; D may be TRBD1 (6 bases). The CDR3 contains 14 residues. CDR1 is SGHTA, CDR2 FQGTGA, per germline. The V end lost 0 bases, the J end lost 5 bases, and 10 bases lay between the germline ends. The CDR3 DNA is TGTGCCAGCAGCTTAACCGGGACAAGTGAGACCCAGTACTTC. This sequence encodes CASSLTGTSETQYF.

V and J are TRBV11-2 and TRBJ2-7; D not certain. The germline gives CDR1 SGHAT, CDR2 FQNNGV. Trimming removed 1 base at V and 5 bases at J, with 9 bases between. The CDR3 contains 13 residues. The CDR3 protein is CASSLGRVNEQYV. In nucleotides, the CDR3 is TGTGCCAGCAGCTTAGGACGGGTGAACGAGCAGTACGTC.

This clonotype was observed a few times. V gene TRBV24-1 combines with J gene TRBJ2-1; the D is unclear. The V end was cut by 2 bases, the J end by 7 bases, with 5 bases between. The germline V gene encodes CDR1 KGHDR and CDR2 SFDVKD. The CDR3 spans 12 residues. CDR3 DNA: TGTGCCACCAGTGATTGGATGAATGAGCAGTTCTTC. It codes for CATSDWMNEQFF.

This clonotype appeared once. The DNA for the CDR3 is TGTGCCAGCAGTACAGGGTATAACTATGGCTACACCTTC. Amino acids: CASSTGYNYGYTF. This chain connects TRBV6-6 to TRBJ1-2, with a weak D call TRBD1 (6 bases). The CDR3 spans 13 residues. Trimming took off 5 bases at V and 1 base at J, with 8 bases between the two ends. The germline CDR1 and CDR2 sequences are MNHNY and SVGAGI (reference sequence).

The genes are TRBV9 and TRBJ2-2; D is unclear. Germline-derived CDR1 and CDR2 are SGDLS and YYNGEE. The CDR3 is 14 amino acids. V shed 2 bases and J shed 6 bases, with 11 bases lying between them. The CDR3 reads CASSVANGAGELFF. CDR3 DNA: TGTGCCAGCAGCGTGGCTAATGGTGCCGGGGAGCTGTTTTTT.